This T cell receptor beta chain was sequenced during a study of blood T cell repertoires in COVID-19. Across the whole study: COVID-19 samples from acute and convalescent phases originated in the United States, Italy and Spain. PBMCs, B-cell-depleted T cells, or T cells provided the cDNA or gDNA that made up the material.

Original processing methods: Amplification of reference gene primers was used by the study to estimate nucleated cell counts. Sequencing used immunoSEQ multiplex PCR; TCRdb keeps in-frame clones, though not all of them. The V and J calls and clone size are taken from that table; D and trimming were inferred from the DNA. The sample shows about 130,000 clones, roughly two thirds of them seen only once. This receptor was identified in a woman in her 70s with acute or convalescent COVID-19. The specimen sequenced was peripheral blood.

This CDR3 is CASTWDTYSPLHF. Here the CDR3 DNA reads TGTGCCAGCACCTGGGACACTTATTCACCCCTCCACTTT. This chain links TRBV6-5 with TRBJ1-6; possible D gene TRBD1, 6 bases. The CDR3 is made up of 13 amino acids. Trimming left V 7 bases short and J 8 bases short, with 12 bases between. The V gene's germline CDR1 is MNHEY and CDR2 SVGAGI.